This TCR beta chain was found in a study of blood T cell repertoires in COVID-19. Study summary: The origin of the acute and convalescent COVID-19 samples was the United States, Italy and Spain.

Per the study methods: Amplification of reference gene primers provided the estimated nucleated cell counts. Measured with immunoSEQ multiplex PCR; TCRdb has only the in-frame clones, and not every one. V and J calls and clone size follow that table, whereas D and trimming were derived from the DNA. The table has around 140,000 clones, 87% seen once; the top ten hold about 5.7%. This CDR3 is 15 amino acids long. Germline V gene sequence: CDR1 SGDLS, CDR2 YYNGEE. V was pared by 0 bases and J by 2 bases, with 12 bases between. The gene calls are TRBV9 and TRBJ2-7, with D maybe TRBD1 (6 bases). The TCR comes from a man at least 80 years old with acute or convalescent COVID-19. What was sequenced was peripheral blood. The CDR3 coding sequence is TGTGCCAGCAGCGTAGATCCAGGGGCCACCTACGAGCAGTACTTC. This codes for CASSVDPGATYEQYF.